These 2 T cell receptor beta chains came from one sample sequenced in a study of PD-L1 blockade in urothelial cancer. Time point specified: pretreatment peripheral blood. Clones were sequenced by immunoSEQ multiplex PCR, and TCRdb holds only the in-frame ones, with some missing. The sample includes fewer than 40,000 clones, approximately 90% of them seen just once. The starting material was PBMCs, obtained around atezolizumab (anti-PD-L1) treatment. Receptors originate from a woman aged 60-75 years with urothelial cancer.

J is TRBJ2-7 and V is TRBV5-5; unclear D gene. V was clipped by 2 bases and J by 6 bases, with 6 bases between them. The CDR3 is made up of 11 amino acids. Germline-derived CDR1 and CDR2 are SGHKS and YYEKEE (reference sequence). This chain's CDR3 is CASSFSSEQYF. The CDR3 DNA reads TGTGCCAGCAGCTTTTCCAGCGAGCAGTACTTC.

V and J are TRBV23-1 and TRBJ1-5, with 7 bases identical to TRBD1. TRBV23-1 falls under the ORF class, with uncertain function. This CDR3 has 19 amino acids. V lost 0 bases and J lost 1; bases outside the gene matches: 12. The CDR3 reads CASSQSSAGGYWSNQPQHF. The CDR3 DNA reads TGCGCCAGCAGTCAATCGTCGGCAGGGGGTTACTGGAGCAATCAGCCCCAGCATTTT.